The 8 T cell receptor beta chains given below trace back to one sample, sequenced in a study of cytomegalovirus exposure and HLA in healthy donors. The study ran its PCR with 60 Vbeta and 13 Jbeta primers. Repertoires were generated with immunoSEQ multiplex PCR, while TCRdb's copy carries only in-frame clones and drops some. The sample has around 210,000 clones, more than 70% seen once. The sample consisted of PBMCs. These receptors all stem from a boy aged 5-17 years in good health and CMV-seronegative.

The CDR3 loop is CASSQLGLAAYNEQFF. CDR3 bases: TGCGCCAGCAGCCAATTAGGACTAGCGGCCTACAATGAGCAGTTCTTC. The chain links TRBV4-1 to TRBJ2-1, with TRBD2 identical over 10 bases. The CDR3 spans 16 residues. CDR1 and CDR2 from the germline V gene are MGHRA and YSYEKL. With 2 bases clipped from V and 2 bases from J, the junction kept 3 bases outside the gene matches.

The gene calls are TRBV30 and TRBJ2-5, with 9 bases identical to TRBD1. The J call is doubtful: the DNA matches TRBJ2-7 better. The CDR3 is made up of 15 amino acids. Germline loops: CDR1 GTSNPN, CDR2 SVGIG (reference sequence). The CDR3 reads CAWKPFRDRAYEQYF. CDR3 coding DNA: TGTGCCTGGAAACCTTTCCGGGACAGGGCGTACGAGCAGTACTTC.

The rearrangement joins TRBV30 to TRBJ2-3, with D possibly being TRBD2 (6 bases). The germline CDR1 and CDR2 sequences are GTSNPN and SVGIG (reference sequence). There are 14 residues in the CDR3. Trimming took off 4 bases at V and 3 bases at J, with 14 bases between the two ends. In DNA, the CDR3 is TGTGCCTGGACATCCGGGAGTATAACAGATACGCAGTATTTT. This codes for CAWTSGSITDTQYF.

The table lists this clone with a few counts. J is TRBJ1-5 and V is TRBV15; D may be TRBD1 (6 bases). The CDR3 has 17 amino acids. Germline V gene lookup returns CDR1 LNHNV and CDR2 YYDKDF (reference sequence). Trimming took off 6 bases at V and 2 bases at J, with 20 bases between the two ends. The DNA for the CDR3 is TGTGCCACCAGGGCCACAGGGTCACATGGGCGCAATCAGCCCCAGCATTTT. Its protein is CATRATGSHGRNQPQHF.

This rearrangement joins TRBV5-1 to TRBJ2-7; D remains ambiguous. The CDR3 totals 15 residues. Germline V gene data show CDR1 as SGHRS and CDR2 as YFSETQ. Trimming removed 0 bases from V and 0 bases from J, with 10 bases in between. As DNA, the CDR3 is TGCGCCAGCAGCTTGGTGCCAGGTACCTCCTACGAGCAGTACTTC. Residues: CASSLVPGTSYEQYF.

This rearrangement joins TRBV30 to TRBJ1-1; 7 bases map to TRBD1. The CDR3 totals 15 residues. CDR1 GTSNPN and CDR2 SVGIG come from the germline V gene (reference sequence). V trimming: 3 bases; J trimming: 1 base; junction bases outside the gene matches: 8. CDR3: CAWRYKGARNTEAFF. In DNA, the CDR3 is TGTGCCTGGAGGTATAAGGGGGCGAGGAACACTGAAGCTTTCTTT.

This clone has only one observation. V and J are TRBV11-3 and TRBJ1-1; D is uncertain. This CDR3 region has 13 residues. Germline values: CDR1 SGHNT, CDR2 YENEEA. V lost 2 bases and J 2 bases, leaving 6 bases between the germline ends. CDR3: CASSLRANTEAFF. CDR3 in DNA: TGTGCCAGCAGCTTACGAGCAAACACTGAAGCTTTCTTT.

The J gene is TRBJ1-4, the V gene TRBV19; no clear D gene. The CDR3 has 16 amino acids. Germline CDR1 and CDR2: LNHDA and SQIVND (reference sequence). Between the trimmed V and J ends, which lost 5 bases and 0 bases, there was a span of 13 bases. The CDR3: CASSSPTYATNEKLFF. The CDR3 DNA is TGTGCCAGTAGTTCTCCGACATATGCAACTAATGAAAAACTGTTTTTT.